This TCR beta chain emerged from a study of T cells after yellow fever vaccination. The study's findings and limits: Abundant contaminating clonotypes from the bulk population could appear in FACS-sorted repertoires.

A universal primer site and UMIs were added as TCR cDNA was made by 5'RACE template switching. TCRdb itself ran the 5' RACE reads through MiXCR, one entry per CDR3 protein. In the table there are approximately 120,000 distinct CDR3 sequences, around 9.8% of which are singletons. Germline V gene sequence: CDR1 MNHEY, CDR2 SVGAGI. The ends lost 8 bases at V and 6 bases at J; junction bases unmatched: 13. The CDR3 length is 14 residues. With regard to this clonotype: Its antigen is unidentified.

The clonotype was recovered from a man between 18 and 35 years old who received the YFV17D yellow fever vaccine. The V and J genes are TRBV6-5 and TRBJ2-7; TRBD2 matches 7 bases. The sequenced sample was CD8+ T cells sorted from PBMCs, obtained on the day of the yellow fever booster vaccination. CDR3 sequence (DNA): TGTGCCAGCTCTGGGGGGGGGGTTATACGCGAGCAGTACTTC. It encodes CASSGGGVIREQYF.